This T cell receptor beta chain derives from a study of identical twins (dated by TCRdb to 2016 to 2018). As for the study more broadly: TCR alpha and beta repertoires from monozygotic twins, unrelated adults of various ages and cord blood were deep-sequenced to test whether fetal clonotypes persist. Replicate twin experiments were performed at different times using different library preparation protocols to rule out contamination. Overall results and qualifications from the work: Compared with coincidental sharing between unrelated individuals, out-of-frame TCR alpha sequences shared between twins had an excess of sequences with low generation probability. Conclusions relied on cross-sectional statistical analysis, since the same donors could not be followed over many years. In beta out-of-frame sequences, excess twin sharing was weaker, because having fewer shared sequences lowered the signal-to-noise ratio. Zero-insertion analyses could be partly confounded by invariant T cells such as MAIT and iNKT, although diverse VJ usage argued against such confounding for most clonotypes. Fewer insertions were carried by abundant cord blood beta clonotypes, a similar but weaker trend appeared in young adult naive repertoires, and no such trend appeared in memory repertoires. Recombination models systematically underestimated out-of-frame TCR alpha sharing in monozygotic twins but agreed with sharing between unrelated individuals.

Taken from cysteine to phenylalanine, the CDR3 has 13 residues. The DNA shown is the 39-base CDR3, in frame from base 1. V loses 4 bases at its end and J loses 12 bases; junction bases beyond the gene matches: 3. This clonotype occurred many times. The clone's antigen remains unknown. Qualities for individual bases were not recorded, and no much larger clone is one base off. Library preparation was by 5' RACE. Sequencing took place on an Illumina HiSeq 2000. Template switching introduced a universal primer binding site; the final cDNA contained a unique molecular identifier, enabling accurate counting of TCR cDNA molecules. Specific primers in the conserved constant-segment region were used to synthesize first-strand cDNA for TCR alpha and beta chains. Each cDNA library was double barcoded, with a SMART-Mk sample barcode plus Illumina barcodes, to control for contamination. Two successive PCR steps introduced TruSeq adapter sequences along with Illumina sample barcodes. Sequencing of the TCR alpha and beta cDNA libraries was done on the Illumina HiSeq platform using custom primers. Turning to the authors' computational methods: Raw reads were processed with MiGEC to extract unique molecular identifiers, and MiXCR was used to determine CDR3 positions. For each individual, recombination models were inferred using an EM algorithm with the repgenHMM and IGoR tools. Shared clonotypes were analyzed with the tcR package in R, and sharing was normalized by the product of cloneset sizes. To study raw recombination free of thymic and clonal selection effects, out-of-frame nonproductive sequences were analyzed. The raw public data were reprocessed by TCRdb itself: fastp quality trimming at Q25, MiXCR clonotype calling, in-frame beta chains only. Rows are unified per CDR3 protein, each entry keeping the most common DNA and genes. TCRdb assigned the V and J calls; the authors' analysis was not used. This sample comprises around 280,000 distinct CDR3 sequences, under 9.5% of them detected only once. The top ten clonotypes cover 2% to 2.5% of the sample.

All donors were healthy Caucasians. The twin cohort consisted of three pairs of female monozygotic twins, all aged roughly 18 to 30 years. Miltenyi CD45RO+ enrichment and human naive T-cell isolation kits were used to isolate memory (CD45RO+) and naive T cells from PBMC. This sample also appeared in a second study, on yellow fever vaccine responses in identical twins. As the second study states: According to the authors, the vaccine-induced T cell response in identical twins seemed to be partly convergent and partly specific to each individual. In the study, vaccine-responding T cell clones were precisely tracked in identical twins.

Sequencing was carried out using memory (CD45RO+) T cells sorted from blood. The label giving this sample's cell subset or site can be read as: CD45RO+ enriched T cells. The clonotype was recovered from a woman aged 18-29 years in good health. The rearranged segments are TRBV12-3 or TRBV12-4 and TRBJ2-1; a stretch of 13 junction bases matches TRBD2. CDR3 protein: CASSWRTSGRQFF. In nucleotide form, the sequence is TGTGCCAGCAGTTGGAGGACTAGCGGGAGGCAGTTCTTC.